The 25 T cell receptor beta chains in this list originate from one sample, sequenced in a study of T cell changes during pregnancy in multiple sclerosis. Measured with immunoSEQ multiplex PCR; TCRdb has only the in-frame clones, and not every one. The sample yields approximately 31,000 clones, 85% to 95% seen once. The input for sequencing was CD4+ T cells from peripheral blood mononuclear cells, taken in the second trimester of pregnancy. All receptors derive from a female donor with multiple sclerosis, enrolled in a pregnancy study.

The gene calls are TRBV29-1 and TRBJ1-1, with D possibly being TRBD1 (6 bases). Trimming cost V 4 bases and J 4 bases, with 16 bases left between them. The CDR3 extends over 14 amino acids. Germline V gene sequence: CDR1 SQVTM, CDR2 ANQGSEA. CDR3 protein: CSVGGETGRTEAFF. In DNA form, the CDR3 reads TGCAGCGTTGGTGGGGAGACAGGACGCACTGAAGCTTTCTTT.

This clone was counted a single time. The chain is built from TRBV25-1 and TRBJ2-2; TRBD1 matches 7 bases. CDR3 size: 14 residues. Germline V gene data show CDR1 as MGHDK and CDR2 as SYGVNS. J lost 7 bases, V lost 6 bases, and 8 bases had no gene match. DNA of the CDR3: TGTGCCAGCAGGCCACACAGGGGTGGCGGGGAGCTGTTTTTT. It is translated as CASRPHRGGGELFF.

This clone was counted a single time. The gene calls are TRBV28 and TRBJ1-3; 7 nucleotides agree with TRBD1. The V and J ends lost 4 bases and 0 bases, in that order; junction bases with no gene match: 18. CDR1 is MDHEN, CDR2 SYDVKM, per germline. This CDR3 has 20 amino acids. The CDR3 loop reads CASSSPLGTQGSHSGNTIYF. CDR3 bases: TGTGCCAGCAGTTCGCCACTCGGGACACAGGGGTCGCACTCTGGAAACACCATATATTTT.

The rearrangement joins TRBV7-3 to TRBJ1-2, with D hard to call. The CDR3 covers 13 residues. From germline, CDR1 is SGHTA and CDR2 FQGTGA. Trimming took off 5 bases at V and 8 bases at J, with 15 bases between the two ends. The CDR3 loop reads CASSVSTGSGYTF. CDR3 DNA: TGTGCCAGCAGCGTATCGACTGGTTCCGGCTACACCTTC.

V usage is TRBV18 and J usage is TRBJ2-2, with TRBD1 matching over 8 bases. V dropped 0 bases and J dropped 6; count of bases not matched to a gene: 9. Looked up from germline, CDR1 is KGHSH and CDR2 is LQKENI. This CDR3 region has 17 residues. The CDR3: CASSPPSRGLFPGELFF. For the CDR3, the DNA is TGTGCCAGCTCACCACCGTCCAGGGGGCTCTTTCCCGGGGAGCTGTTTTTT.

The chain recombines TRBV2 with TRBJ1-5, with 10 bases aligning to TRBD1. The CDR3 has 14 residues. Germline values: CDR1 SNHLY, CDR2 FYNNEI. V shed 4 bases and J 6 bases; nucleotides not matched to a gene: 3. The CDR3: CASSAGTGAQPQHF. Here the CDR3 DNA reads TGTGCCAGCAGTGCCGGGACAGGGGCTCAGCCCCAGCATTTT.

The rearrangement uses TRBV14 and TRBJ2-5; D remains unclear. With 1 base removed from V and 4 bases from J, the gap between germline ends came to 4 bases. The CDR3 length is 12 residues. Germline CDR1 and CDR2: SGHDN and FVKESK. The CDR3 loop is CASSQVRETQYF. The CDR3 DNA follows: TGTGCCAGCAGCCAAGTCAGAGAGACCCAGTACTTC.

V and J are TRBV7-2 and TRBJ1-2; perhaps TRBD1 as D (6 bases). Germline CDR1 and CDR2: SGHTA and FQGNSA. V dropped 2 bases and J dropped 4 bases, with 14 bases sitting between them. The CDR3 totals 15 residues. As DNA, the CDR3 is TGTGCCAGCAGCTTAACAGGTGGACAGCGCTATGGCTACACCTTC. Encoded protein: CASSLTGGQRYGYTF.

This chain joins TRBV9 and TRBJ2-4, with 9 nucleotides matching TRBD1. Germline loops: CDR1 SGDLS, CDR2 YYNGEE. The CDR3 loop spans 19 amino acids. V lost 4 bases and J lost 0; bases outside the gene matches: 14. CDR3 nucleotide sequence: TGTGCCAGCAGCCCCAGTCCCGGGACAGGGTCCCTAGCCAAAAACATTCAGTACTTC. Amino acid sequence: CASSPSPGTGSLAKNIQYF.

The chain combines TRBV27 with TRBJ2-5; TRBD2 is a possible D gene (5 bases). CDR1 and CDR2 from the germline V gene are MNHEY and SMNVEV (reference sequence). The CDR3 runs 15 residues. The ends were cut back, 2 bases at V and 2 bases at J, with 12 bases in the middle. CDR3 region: CASSLVRESQETQYF. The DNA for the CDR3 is TGTGCCAGCAGTTTAGTTAGGGAGAGTCAAGAGACCCAGTACTTC.

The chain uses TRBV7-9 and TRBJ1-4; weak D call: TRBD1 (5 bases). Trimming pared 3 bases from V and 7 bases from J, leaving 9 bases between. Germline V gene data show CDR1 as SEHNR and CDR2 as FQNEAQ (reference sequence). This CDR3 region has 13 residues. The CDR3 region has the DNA TGTGCCAGCAGCTTTTCGCAGGGTGAAAAACTGTTTTTT. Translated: CASSFSQGEKLFF.

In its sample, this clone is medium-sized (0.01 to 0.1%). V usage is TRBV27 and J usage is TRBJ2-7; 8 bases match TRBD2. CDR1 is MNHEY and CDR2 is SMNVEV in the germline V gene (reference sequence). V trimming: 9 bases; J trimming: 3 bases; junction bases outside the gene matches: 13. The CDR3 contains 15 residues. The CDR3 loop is CASKDMAGGNYEQYF. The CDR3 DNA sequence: TGTGCCAGTAAGGATATGGCGGGAGGTAACTACGAGCAGTACTTC.

CDR3 DNA: TGTGCCAGCAGTTACTCGAGAAATAGCGGGAGGGACGATGAGCAGTTCTTC. Its protein is CASSYSRNSGRDDEQFF. The V call is TRBV6-7, the J call TRBJ2-1; 11 bases are a match to TRBD2. TRBV6-7 is an ORF, and what it does is uncertain. V was clipped by 0 bases and J by 8 bases; unmatched bases: 9. CDR3 length: 17 amino acids.

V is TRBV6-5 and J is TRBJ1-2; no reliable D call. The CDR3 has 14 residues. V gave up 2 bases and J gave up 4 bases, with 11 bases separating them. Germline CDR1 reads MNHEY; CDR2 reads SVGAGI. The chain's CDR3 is CASSYTQASYGYTF. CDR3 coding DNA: TGTGCCAGCAGTTACACGCAGGCGAGCTATGGCTACACCTTC.

The chain's CDR3 is CASGRRRLGQDIFYNEQFF. The CDR3 nucleotides are TGTGCTAGTGGCCGACGACGGCTGGGACAGGACATTTTTTACAATGAGCAGTTCTTC. V is TRBV12-5 and J is TRBJ2-1, with TRBD1 matching over 8 bases. V trimming: 6 bases; J trimming: 4 bases; junction bases outside the gene matches: 20. This CDR3 region has 19 residues. Germline V gene data show CDR1 as LGHNT and CDR2 as FRNRAP.

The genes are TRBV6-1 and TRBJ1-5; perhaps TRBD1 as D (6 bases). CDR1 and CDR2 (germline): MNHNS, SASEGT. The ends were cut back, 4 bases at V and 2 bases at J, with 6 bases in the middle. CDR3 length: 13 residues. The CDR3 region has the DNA TGTGCCAGCAGTGGGACAGGCAATCAGCCCCAGCATTTT. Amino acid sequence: CASSGTGNQPQHF.

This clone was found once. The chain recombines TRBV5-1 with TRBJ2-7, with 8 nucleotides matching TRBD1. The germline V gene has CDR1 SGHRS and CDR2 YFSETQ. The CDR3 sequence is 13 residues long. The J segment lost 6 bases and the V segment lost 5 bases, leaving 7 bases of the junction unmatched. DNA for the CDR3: TGCGCCAGCAGACTTACAGGGGGAGGCGAGCAGTACTTC. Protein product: CASRLTGGGEQYF.

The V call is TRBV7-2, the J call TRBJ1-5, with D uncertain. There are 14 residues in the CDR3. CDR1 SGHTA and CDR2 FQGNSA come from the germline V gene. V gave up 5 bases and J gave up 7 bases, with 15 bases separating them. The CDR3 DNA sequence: TGTGCCAGCAGCCAAGGCCGTCCGGGGCAGCCCCAGCATTTT. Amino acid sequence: CASSQGRPGQPQHF.

CDR3 amino acids: CASSLGGRGVNEQYF. CDR3 nucleotides: TGTGCCAGCAGCTTAGGGGGCAGGGGGGTGAACGAGCAGTACTTC. The V call is TRBV13, the J call TRBJ2-7, with D perhaps matching TRBD1 (7 bases). V gave up 0 bases and J gave up 5 bases, with 14 bases separating them. The germline V gene encodes CDR1 PRHDT and CDR2 FYEKMQ (reference sequence). The CDR3 consists of 15 residues.

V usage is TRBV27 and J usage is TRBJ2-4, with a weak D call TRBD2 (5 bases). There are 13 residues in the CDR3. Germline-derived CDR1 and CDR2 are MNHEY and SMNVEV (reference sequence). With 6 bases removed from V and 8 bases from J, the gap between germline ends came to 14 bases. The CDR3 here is CASREAGAYIQYF. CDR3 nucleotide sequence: TGTGCCAGCAGAGAGGCGGGCGCGTACATTCAGTACTTC.

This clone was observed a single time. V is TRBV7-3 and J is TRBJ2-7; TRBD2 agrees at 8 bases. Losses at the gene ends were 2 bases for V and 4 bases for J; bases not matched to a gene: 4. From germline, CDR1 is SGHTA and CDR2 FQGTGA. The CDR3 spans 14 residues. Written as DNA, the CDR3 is TGTGCCAGCAGCTTATACAGCGGGAGTTACGAGCAGTACTTC. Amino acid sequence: CASSLYSGSYEQYF.

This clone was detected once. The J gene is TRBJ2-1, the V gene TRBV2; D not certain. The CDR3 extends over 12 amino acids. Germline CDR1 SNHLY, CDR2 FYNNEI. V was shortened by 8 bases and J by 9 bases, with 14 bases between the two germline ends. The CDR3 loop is CASFLVVGEQFF. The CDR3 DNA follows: TGTGCCAGCTTCCTTGTAGTCGGTGAGCAGTTCTTC.

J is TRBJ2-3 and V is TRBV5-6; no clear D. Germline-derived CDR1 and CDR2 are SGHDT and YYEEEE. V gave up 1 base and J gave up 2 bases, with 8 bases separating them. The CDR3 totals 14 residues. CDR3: CASSLSVSTDTQYF. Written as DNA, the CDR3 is TGTGCCAGCAGCTTGTCAGTTTCCACAGATACGCAGTATTTT.

The CDR3 here is CASRLQGNKETQYF. The CDR3 DNA reads as TGTGCCAGCAGGCTACAGGGAAATAAAGAGACCCAGTACTTC. This chain links TRBV28 with TRBJ2-5, with D tentatively TRBD1 (6 bases). The CDR3 runs 14 residues. Germline assignment: CDR1 MDHEN and CDR2 SYDVKM. V lost 6 bases, J lost 3 bases, and 14 bases lay in between.

The DNA of the CDR3 is TGTGCCAGTAGTATAATAGCGGGACAGGGTCATCAGCCCCAGCATTTT. Protein: CASSIIAGQGHQPQHF. The V gene is TRBV19, the J gene TRBJ1-5; 9 bases map to TRBD1. The V and J ends lost 2 bases and 5 bases, in that order; junction bases with no gene match: 7. Germline CDR1 reads LNHDA; CDR2 reads SQIVND (reference sequence). This CDR3 is built from 16 residues.